This TCR beta chain stems from a study of blood T cell repertoires in COVID-19. Overall study: Samples taken during acute and convalescent COVID-19 were collected in the United States, Italy and Spain.

The J segment lost 4 bases and the V segment lost 5 bases, leaving 7 bases of the junction unmatched. Germline CDR1 and CDR2: LNHDA and SQIVND (reference sequence). The CDR3 has 15 residues. Profiled with immunoSEQ multiplex PCR; TCRdb holds only in-frame clones, not every one. The data hold over 200,000 clones, with less than 90% observed a single time. The sequence was collected from a man in his forties with acute or convalescent COVID-19. J is TRBJ1-2 and V is TRBV19; 10 nucleotides agree with TRBD1. The source material was peripheral blood. CDR3 in amino acids: CASSSPGQGSYGYTF. The CDR3 nucleotides are TGTGCCAGTAGTTCGCCGGGACAGGGGTCCTATGGCTACACCTTC.